This TCR beta chain was recorded in a study of CD8 T cells in Susac syndrome. An input of 0.5 to 1 ug of RNA was subjected to reverse transcription using random hexamers. A multiplex approach, immunoSEQ multiplex PCR, amplified TCR beta CDR3 across 54 Vbeta and 13 Jbeta. TCRdb reanalysed the immunoSEQ multiplex PCR reads using MiXCR and keeps one entry per CDR3 protein. Among under 200,000 distinct CDR3 sequences listed, approximately 95% were seen once. This receptor was taken from a human donor with Susac syndrome. The sample consisted of CD4+ T cells from PBMCs.

The chain's CDR3 is CASRSISSYNEQFF. The CDR3 nucleotides read TGTGCCAGCAGATCGATTAGCTCCTACAATGAGCAGTTCTTC. This chain joins TRBV6-6 and TRBJ2-1; D is unclear. Trimming removed 6 bases at V and 0 bases at J, with 9 bases between. The length of the CDR3 is 14 residues. The germline gives CDR1 MNHNY, CDR2 SVGAGI (reference sequence).